This T cell receptor beta chain was identified during a study of T cell responses to AZD1222 COVID-19 vaccine. Study results and caveats: No day 14 peak samples; only post-peak repertoires were characterized. After two AZD1222 doses, spike-specific TCR breadth and depth rose versus day 0. White British people made up most donors, females outnumbered males, and clonal diversity was possibly underestimated.

Losses at the gene ends were 2 bases for V and 6 bases for J; bases not matched to a gene: 5. The germline V gene has CDR1 MDHEN and CDR2 SYDVKM. The CDR3 is 16 residues long. Points on this clone: Its antigen remains unidentified.

The assay was immunoSEQ multiplex PCR, and TCRdb's table has in-frame clones only and misses some. The table lists 45,000 to 65,000 clones, about 91% of them singletons. Source: peripheral blood, taken 28 days after the second AZD1222 dose. This chain links TRBV28 with TRBJ1-6; TRBD1 agrees at 9 bases. This receptor was identified in an adult who received the AZD1222 COVID-19 vaccine. The CDR3 region has the DNA TGTGCCAGCAGTTTAACCACAGGGGGCGCTAATTCACCCCTCCACTTT. Amino acid sequence: CASSLTTGGANSPLHF.